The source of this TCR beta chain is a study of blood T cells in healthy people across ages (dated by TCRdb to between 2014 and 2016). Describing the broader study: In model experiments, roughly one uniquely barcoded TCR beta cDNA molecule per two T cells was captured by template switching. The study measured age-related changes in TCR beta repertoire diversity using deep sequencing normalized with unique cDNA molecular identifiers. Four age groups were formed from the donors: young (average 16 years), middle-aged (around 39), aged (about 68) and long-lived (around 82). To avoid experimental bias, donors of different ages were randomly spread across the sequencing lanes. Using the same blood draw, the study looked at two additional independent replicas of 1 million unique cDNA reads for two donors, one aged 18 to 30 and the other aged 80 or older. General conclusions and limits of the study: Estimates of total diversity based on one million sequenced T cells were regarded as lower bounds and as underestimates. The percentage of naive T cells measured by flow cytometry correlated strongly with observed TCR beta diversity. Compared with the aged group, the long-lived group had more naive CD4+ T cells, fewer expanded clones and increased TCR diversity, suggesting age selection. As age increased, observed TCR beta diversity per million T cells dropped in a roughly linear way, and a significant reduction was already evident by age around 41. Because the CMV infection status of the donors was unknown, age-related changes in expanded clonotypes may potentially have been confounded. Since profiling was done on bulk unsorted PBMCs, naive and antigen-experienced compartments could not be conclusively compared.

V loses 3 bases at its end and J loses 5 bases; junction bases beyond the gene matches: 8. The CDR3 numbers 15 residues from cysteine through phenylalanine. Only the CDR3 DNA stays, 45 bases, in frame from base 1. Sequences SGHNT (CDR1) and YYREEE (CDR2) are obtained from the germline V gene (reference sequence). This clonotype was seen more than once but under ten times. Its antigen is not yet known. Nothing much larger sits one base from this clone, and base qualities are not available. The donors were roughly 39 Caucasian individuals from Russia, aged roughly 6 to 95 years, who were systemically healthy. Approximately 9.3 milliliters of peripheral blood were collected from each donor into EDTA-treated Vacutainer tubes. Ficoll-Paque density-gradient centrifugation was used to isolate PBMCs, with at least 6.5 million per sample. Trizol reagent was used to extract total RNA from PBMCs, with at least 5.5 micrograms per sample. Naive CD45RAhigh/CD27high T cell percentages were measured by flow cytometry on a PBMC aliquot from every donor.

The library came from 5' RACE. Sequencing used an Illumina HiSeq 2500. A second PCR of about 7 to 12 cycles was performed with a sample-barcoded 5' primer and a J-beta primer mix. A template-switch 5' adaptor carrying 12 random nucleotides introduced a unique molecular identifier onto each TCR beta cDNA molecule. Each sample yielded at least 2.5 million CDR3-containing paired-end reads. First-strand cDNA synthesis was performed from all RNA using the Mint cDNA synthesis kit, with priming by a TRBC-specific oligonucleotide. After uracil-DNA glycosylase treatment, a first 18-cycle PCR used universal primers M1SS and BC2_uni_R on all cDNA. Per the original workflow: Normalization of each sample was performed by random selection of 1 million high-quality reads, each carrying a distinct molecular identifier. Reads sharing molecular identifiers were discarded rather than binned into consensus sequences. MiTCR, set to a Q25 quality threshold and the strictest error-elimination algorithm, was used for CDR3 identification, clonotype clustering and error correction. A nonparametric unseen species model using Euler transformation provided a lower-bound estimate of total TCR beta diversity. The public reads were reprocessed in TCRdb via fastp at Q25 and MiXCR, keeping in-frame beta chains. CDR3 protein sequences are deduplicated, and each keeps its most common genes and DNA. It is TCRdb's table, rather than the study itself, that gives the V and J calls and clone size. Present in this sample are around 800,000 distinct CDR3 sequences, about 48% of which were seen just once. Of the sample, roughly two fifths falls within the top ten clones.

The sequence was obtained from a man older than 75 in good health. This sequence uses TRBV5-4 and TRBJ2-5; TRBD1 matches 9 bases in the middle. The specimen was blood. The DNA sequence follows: TGTGCCAGCAGCTCCCCGGGACAGGGATGGGAGACCCAGTACTTC. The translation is CASSSPGQGWETQYF.